These 21 T cell receptor beta chains came from one sample sequenced in a study of T cell responses to AZD1222 COVID-19 vaccine. Repertoires were generated with immunoSEQ multiplex PCR, while TCRdb's copy carries only in-frame clones and drops some. Of around 100,000 clones listed, over 90% were seen once; the top ten hold 1.5% to 2%. The sample here was peripheral blood, taken on day 0 of AZD1222 vaccination. The receptors originated from an adult in good health.

V gene TRBV28 combines with J gene TRBJ1-6; perhaps TRBD1 as D (6 bases). Germline assignment: CDR1 MDHEN and CDR2 SYDVKM. This CDR3 contains 14 residues. Trimming took 4 bases from V and 9 from J, leaving 13 bases between them. The CDR3: CASSSQGNRSPLHF. The CDR3 region has the DNA TGTGCCAGCAGTTCTCAGGGGAATCGTTCACCCCTCCACTTT. The full variable domain, in which reference TRBV28 and TRBJ1-6 provide the parts outside the CDR3, is DVKVTQSSRYLVKRTGEKVFLECVQDMDHENMFWYRQDPGLGLRLIYFSYDVKMKEKGDIPEGYSVSREKKERFSLILESASTNQTSMYLCASSSQGNRSPLHFGNGTRLTVT.

This rearrangement joins TRBV7-9 to TRBJ2-7, with D maybe TRBD1 (6 bases). The CDR3 consists of 17 residues. V gave up 1 base and J gave up 3 bases, with 19 bases separating them. Germline V gene data show CDR1 as SEHNR and CDR2 as FQNEAQ (reference sequence). CDR3 DNA sequence: TGTGCCAGCAGCTTAGGTCCCCAGGGGCTATTAAGCTACGAGCAGTACTTC. Translation gives CASSLGPQGLLSYEQYF.

The V gene is TRBV2, the J gene TRBJ1-5; 8 bases agree with TRBD1. Germline CDR1 SNHLY, CDR2 FYNNEI. Losses at the gene ends were 8 bases for V and 3 bases for J; bases not matched to a gene: 6. The CDR3 sequence is 14 residues long. For the CDR3, the DNA is TGTGCCAGCGCGAAGGACAGGGACAATCAGCCCCAGCATTTT. Translation: CASAKDRDNQPQHF.

This clone was found once. V usage is TRBV28 and J usage is TRBJ1-5, with D uncertain. The CDR3 has 14 residues. Trimming took off 2 bases at V and 0 bases at J, with 5 bases between the two ends. Germline V CDR1 and CDR2: MDHEN, SYDVKM. For the CDR3, the DNA is TGTGCCAGCAGTTTAGGCCTTAGCAATCAGCCCCAGCATTTT. Amino acids: CASSLGLSNQPQHF.

V and J are TRBV2 and TRBJ2-1; 10 bases map to TRBD2. The CDR3 loop spans 14 amino acids. The V and J ends lost 7 bases and 2 bases, in that order; junction bases with no gene match: 2. The V gene's germline CDR1 is SNHLY and CDR2 FYNNEI. The DNA for the CDR3 is TGTGCCAGCATACTAGCGGGAACCTACAATGAGCAGTTCTTC. Translation: CASILAGTYNEQFF.

This clone occurred once. The chain carries TRBV7-9 and TRBJ2-2; D call uncertain. This CDR3 comprises 18 residues. Deletions cut 2 bases from V and 0 bases from J, with 16 bases between. Germline CDR1 and CDR2: SEHNR and FQNEAQ (reference sequence). The CDR3: CASSLSPGYRSNTGELFF. DNA for the CDR3: TGTGCCAGCAGCTTATCGCCCGGGTACCGATCGAACACCGGGGAGCTGTTTTTT.

CDR3 in amino acids: CASRLAATGGPLDYGYTF. The CDR3 bases are TGTGCAAGTCGCTTAGCGGCGACAGGGGGGCCCTTGGACTATGGCTACACCTTC. V usage is TRBV12-2 and J usage is TRBJ1-2; TRBD1, the table's D call, lacks a check against the DNA. TRBV12-2 is noted as a pseudogene. The CDR3 runs 18 residues.

The V and J genes are TRBV11-1 and TRBJ1-2, with D uncertain. Germline CDR1 reads SGHAT; CDR2 reads FQDESV (reference sequence). Trimming removed 4 bases from V and 0 bases from J, with 12 bases in between. There are 15 residues in the CDR3. The CDR3 here is CASSSSNAANYGYTF. The CDR3 bases are TGTGCCAGCAGCTCCTCTAATGCGGCTAACTATGGCTACACCTTC.

V is TRBV18 and J is TRBJ2-5; 8 bases fit TRBD1. Germline V gene sequence: CDR1 KGHSH, CDR2 LQKENI. The V and J ends lost 3 bases and 2 bases, in that order; junction bases with no gene match: 5. CDR3 length equals 15 residues. The CDR3 is CASSPGQGEQETQYF. The CDR3 DNA sequence: TGTGCCAGCTCACCCGGACAGGGTGAACAAGAGACCCAGTACTTC.

The V gene is TRBV30, the J gene TRBJ2-7; D might be TRBD1 (6 bases). This CDR3 is built from 11 residues. Germline CDR1 and CDR2: GTSNPN and SVGIG (reference sequence). V lost 5 bases, J lost 6 bases, and 11 bases lay in between. This CDR3 reads CAWDLGGEQYF. Here the CDR3 DNA reads TGTGCCTGGGACCTAGGGGGCGAGCAGTACTTC.

The chain is built from TRBV5-1 and TRBJ2-2; D uncertain. Germline CDR1 SGHRS, CDR2 YFSETQ. CDR3 length equals 14 residues. Trimming shortened V by 6 bases and J by 4 bases, and 13 bases separated the two germline ends. The DNA of the CDR3 is TGCGCCAGCAAACGTCCAGGATCCACCGGGGAGCTGTTTTTT. Protein product: CASKRPGSTGELFF.

CDR3 bases: TGTGCCAGCTCACCCCCAGGGGTACTAGCCAAAAACATTCAGTACTTC. It codes for CASSPPGVLAKNIQYF. The gene calls are TRBV18 and TRBJ2-4, with D perhaps TRBD1 (6 bases). Germline V gene sequence: CDR1 KGHSH, CDR2 LQKENI. Trimming shortened V by 3 bases and J by 0 bases, and 12 bases separated the two germline ends. The CDR3 is 16 residues long.

This chain connects TRBV3-1 (or the pseudogene TRBV3-2) to TRBJ2-4; 15 bases fit TRBD2. V trimming: 2 bases; J trimming: 6 bases; junction bases outside the gene matches: 11. CDR1 and CDR2 from the germline V gene are LGHDT and YNNKEL (reference sequence). The CDR3 contains 19 residues. The chain's CDR3 is CASSQNGLAGGHRGNIQYF. The CDR3 nucleotides read TGTGCCAGCAGCCAAAACGGACTAGCGGGAGGGCATCGGGGAAACATTCAGTACTTC.

The V call is TRBV18, the J call TRBJ2-3; maybe TRBD2 (6 bases). Trimming cost V 1 base and J 0 bases, with 8 bases left between them. The CDR3 is 15 residues long. Looked up from germline, CDR1 is KGHSH and CDR2 is LQKENI. The CDR3 sequence: CASSPRGASTDTQYF. In DNA, the CDR3 is TGTGCCAGCTCACCACGCGGGGCCAGCACAGATACGCAGTATTTT.

V and J are TRBV5-6 and TRBJ2-3, with D perhaps TRBD2 (6 bases). V lost 3 bases to trimming and J lost 0 bases, with 8 bases between them. The CDR3 contains 14 residues. The germline gives CDR1 SGHDT, CDR2 YYEEEE. The CDR3 DNA sequence: TGTGCCAGCAGCTGGGACTTAAGCACAGATACGCAGTATTTT. Its translation: CASSWDLSTDTQYF.

The chain joins TRBV28 to TRBJ2-7; 8 positions agree with TRBD1. V trimming: 4 bases; J trimming: 1 base; junction bases outside the gene matches: 9. There are 16 residues in the CDR3. CDR1 is MDHEN and CDR2 is SYDVKM in the germline V gene. For the CDR3, the DNA is TGTGCCAGCAGTTCTCCGGGACAGGCAAGTTCCTACGAGCAGTACTTC. Translated, it gives CASSSPGQASSYEQYF.

The genes are TRBV10-3 and TRBJ2-1, with unresolved D. Germline values: CDR1 ENHRY, CDR2 SYGVKD. CDR3 length equals 15 residues. Trimming removed 6 bases from V and 4 bases from J, with 16 bases in between. CDR3 bases: TGTGCCATCAGGGGTGGGGAAAAGATTTACAATGAGCAGTTCTTC. Protein: CAIRGGEKIYNEQFF.

The chain recombines TRBV28 with TRBJ2-5; 8 bases align to TRBD2. The CDR3 covers 15 residues. Trimming cost V 8 bases and J 2 bases; bases outside gene matches: 10. The V gene's germline CDR1 is MDHEN and CDR2 SYDVKM. CDR3: CASLLAGLGQETQYF. CDR3 in DNA: TGTGCCAGCCTGTTAGCGGGATTGGGGCAAGAGACCCAGTACTTC.

This chain connects TRBV18 to TRBJ2-2, with TRBD1 as a possible D gene (6 bases). Germline V gene data show CDR1 as KGHSH and CDR2 as LQKENI. This CDR3 has 14 residues. V was clipped by 2 bases and J by 5 bases, with 9 bases between them. The CDR3 loop reads CASSPGRGTGELFF. The CDR3 DNA reads TGTGCCAGCTCACCAGGCAGGGGTACCGGGGAGCTGTTTTTT.

V usage is TRBV5-1 and J usage is TRBJ2-3; no reliable D call. Between the trimmed V and J ends, which lost 0 bases and 4 bases, there was a span of 6 bases. Germline V gene sequence: CDR1 SGHRS, CDR2 YFSETQ. There are 13 residues in the CDR3. CDR3 DNA: TGCGCCAGCAGCTTGGGAGTTGCAGATACGCAGTATTTT. Its translation: CASSLGVADTQYF.

V gene TRBV28 combines with J gene TRBJ1-1; D may be TRBD1 (6 bases). CDR3 length: 15 residues. Germline assignment: CDR1 MDHEN and CDR2 SYDVKM. Trimming took 4 bases from V and 4 from J, leaving 16 bases between them. CDR3 region: CASSSGHGGGTEAFF. The DNA of the CDR3 is TGTGCCAGCAGTTCCGGCCACGGGGGCGGCACTGAAGCTTTCTTT.